This T cell receptor (beta chain) emerged from a study of Graves' ophthalmopathy and Graves' hyperthyroidism. The study's findings and limits: Sensitivity reached less than 71% and specificity more than 72% when the model predicted ophthalmopathy progression. Researchers report that a 13-signature model separated ophthalmopathy from stable hyperthyroidism, posting less than 90% sensitivity and 65% to 82% specificity.

RNA transcripts yielded amplified TCR beta CDR3 regions. Second-round multiplex PCR came after a first-round RT-PCR that employed HTBI primers. TCRdb used MiXCR to reprocess the multiplex PCR reads, holding one entry per CDR3 protein. The table lists 300,000 to 400,000 distinct CDR3 sequences, 17% of them singletons. This clonotype was picked up many times. Its antigen is not known. This CDR3 has 16 amino acids. Trimming stripped 6 bases from V and 1 base from J, with 19 bases between. CDR1 and CDR2 (germline): MDHEN, SYDVKM. Lactation, pregnancy, uncontrolled infections and other autoimmune diseases were all grounds for excluding patients. Clinicians made diagnoses from clinical symptoms, serum thyroxine, TRAb, thyroid ultrasound and orbital computed tomography.

The chain carries TRBV28 and TRBJ2-7; D is possibly TRBD2 (6 bases). The origin of this receptor is an adult man with Graves' ophthalmopathy. Sequencing input: peripheral blood. The CDR3 here is CASSPSGGVKSYEQYF. Here the CDR3 DNA reads TGTGCCAGCAGCCCCAGCGGCGGGGTCAAATCCTACGAGCAGTACTTC. The full variable domain, rest sourced from reference TRBV28 and TRBJ2-7, is DVKVTQSSRYLVKRTGEKVFLECVQDMDHENMFWYRQDPGLGLRLIYFSYDVKMKEKGDIPEGYSVSREKKERFSLILESASTNQTSMYLCASSPSGGVKSYEQYFGPGTRLTVT.